The next 28 T cell receptor beta chains were all read from a single sample in a study of blood T cell repertoires in COVID-19. Only in-frame clones appear in the TCRdb table, and some are missing; sequencing was by immunoSEQ multiplex PCR. The repertoire includes 110,000 to 150,000 clones, 80% of them detected once, and approximately 3.6% sits in the top ten. The sequenced sample consisted of peripheral blood. The receptors shown here come from a man in his 70s who had recovered from COVID-19.

This clone was picked up one time. J is TRBJ2-2 and V is TRBV11-3; TRBD1 matches 11 bases. With V trimmed by 2 bases and J by 2 bases, 13 bases remained unmatched. The CDR3 has 20 amino acids. From germline, CDR1 is SGHNT and CDR2 YENEEA. CDR3 nucleotides: TGTGCCAGCAGCTTATCCCTCCCCCTTGGACAGGGGGCTAACACCGGGGAGCTGTTTTTT. Its protein product is CASSLSLPLGQGANTGELFF.

The gene calls are TRBV13 and TRBJ2-7; D perhaps matches TRBD2 (6 bases). Germline loops: CDR1 PRHDT, CDR2 FYEKMQ (reference sequence). The V and J ends lost 3 bases and 0 bases respectively, with 12 bases between them. The CDR3 totals 15 residues. CDR3 in amino acids: CASSFGTASSYEQYF. CDR3 coding DNA: TGTGCCAGCAGCTTCGGGACTGCGAGCTCCTACGAGCAGTACTTC.

This chain uses TRBV30 with TRBJ2-7; 8 bases line up with TRBD2. The length of the CDR3 is 13 residues. V dropped 2 bases and J dropped 5; count of bases not matched to a gene: 5. Germline CDR1 is GTSNPN and CDR2 is SVGIG (reference sequence). In DNA, the CDR3 is TGTGCCTGGAGTTTCGGGAGGGCCAACGAGCAGTACTTC. It yields the protein CAWSFGRANEQYF.

The chain is built from TRBV18 and TRBJ2-5; 10 bases fit TRBD1. The V segment lost 2 bases and the J segment 5 bases; nucleotides outside the gene matches: 5. The CDR3 is 15 residues long. Per germline, CDR1 KGHSH and CDR2 LQKENI. CDR3 DNA: TGTGCCAGCTCACCAGTGACAGGGGGCGCGGAGACCCAGTACTTC. Its protein is CASSPVTGGAETQYF.

This clone was counted only a few times. The rearrangement joins TRBV5-4 to TRBJ1-2, with 11 positions matching TRBD1. There are 16 residues in the CDR3. Germline V gene data show CDR1 as SGHNT and CDR2 as YYREEE (reference sequence). The V segment lost 4 bases and the J segment 6 bases; nucleotides outside the gene matches: 11. The CDR3: CASSHPRDRGGNGYTF. CDR3 in DNA: TGTGCCAGCAGCCACCCGCGGGACAGGGGGGGTAATGGCTACACCTTC.

This clone was seen only a few times. This sequence joins TRBV5-1 and TRBJ2-7; 7 bases match TRBD2. The germline CDR1 and CDR2 sequences are SGHRS and YFSETQ. V dropped 0 bases and J dropped 6; count of bases not matched to a gene: 6. The CDR3 contains 14 residues. CDR3 DNA sequence: TGCGCCAGCAGCTTGGCGGGAGGTAAGGGCGAGCAGTACTTC. Residues: CASSLAGGKGEQYF. The full variable domain, its missing parts supplied by reference TRBV5-1 and TRBJ2-7, is KAGVTQTPRYLIKTRGQQVTLSCSPISGHRSVSWYQQTPGQGLQFLFEYFSETQRNKGNFPGRFSGRQFSNSRSEMNVSTLELGDSALYLCASSLAGGKGEQYFGPGTRLTVT.

The gene calls are TRBV5-5 and TRBJ2-1; TRBD2 aligns across 15 bases. J lost 8 bases, V lost 0 bases, and 15 bases had no gene match. Germline CDR1 and CDR2: SGHKS and YYEKEE (reference sequence). The CDR3 covers 20 residues. The CDR3 sequence is CASSLARPGLAGGSGDEQFF. CDR3 in DNA: TGTGCCAGCAGCTTGGCCCGGCCGGGACTAGCGGGAGGTTCTGGGGATGAGCAGTTCTTC.

The chain couples TRBV27 to TRBJ2-7, with 12 bases fitting TRBD2. With 8 bases clipped from V and 7 bases from J, the junction kept 9 bases outside the gene matches. The CDR3 has 14 amino acids. Germline CDR1 is MNHEY and CDR2 is SMNVEV (reference sequence). CDR3: CASRELAGGLEQYF. CDR3 sequence (DNA): TGTGCCAGCCGAGAGCTAGCGGGAGGGTTAGAGCAGTACTTC.

The chain is built from TRBV3-1 (or the pseudogene TRBV3-2) and TRBJ1-1, with D perhaps matching TRBD1 (5 bases). The V and J ends lost 0 bases and 6 bases respectively, with 8 bases between them. In germline, CDR1 is LGHDT, CDR2 YNNKEL (reference sequence). The CDR3 runs to 13 residues. The CDR3 nucleotides are TGTGCCAGCAGCCAAGATGGCAGGGCTGAAGCTTTCTTT. This sequence encodes CASSQDGRAEAFF.

The chain links TRBV24-1 to TRBJ2-1; TRBD1 agrees at 7 bases. This CDR3 comprises 15 residues. J was trimmed by 0 bases and V by 4 bases; bases with no gene match: 2. The germline V gene encodes CDR1 KGHDR and CDR2 SFDVKD. The CDR3 loop reads CATSDRDSSYNEQFF. The DNA of the CDR3 is TGTGCCACCAGTGACAGGGACAGCTCCTACAATGAGCAGTTCTTC.

This rearrangement joins TRBV7-9 to TRBJ1-3; a weak D match, TRBD1 (6 bases). Germline V lookup: CDR1 SEHNR, CDR2 FQNEAQ (reference sequence). V dropped 6 bases and J dropped 2 bases, with 11 bases sitting between them. This CDR3 is 14 amino acids long. The CDR3, as DNA: TGTGCCAGCAGGGGACGGACAGCTGGAAACACCATATATTTT. It translates to CASRGRTAGNTIYF.

This clone was counted a single time. The chain links TRBV5-1 to TRBJ2-1; 11 bases match TRBD2. This CDR3 is built from 14 residues. The ends lost 4 bases at V and 6 bases at J; junction bases unmatched: 3. The germline V gene encodes CDR1 SGHRS and CDR2 YFSETQ. CDR3 region: CASSPGTSGNEQFF. The CDR3 bases are TGCGCCAGCAGCCCCGGGACTAGCGGCAATGAGCAGTTCTTC.

V gene TRBV6-6 combines with J gene TRBJ2-1; 7 positions match TRBD2. Germline V gene lookup returns CDR1 MNHNY and CDR2 SVGAGI (reference sequence). J gave up 7 bases and V 5 bases, and 20 bases lay outside the gene matches. The CDR3 covers 18 residues. The CDR3 DNA sequence: TGTGCCAGCAGTCTGACTAGCTCCCCCTACATGGAAGGTAATGAGCAGTTCTTC. Amino acid sequence: CASSLTSSPYMEGNEQFF.

The J gene is TRBJ1-4, the V gene TRBV27; no clear D gene. V gave up 8 bases and J gave up 0 bases, with 13 bases separating them. This CDR3 is built from 15 residues. Germline V gene sequence: CDR1 MNHEY, CDR2 SMNVEV (reference sequence). CDR3 in amino acids: CASGIRSSTNEKLFF. The CDR3 DNA reads as TGTGCCAGCGGCATTCGGAGTTCAACTAATGAAAAACTGTTTTTT.

The rearrangement links TRBV19 to TRBJ2-6, with 10 bases fitting TRBD1. V trimming: 4 bases; J trimming: 1 base; junction bases outside the gene matches: 4. Germline CDR1 is LNHDA and CDR2 is SQIVND (reference sequence). The CDR3 is 17 residues long. The CDR3 coding sequence is TGTGCCAGTAGTAGAGGACAGGGGGGATCTGGGGCCAACGTCCTGACTTTC. This translates into CASSRGQGGSGANVLTF. The whole variable domain, filled in from reference TRBV19 and TRBJ2-6, reads DGGITQSPKYLFRKEGQNVTLSCEQNLNHDAMYWYRQDPGQGLRLIYYSQIVNDFQKGDIAEGYSVSREKKESFPLTVTSAQKNPTAFYLCASSRGQGGSGANVLTFGAGSRLTVL.

Many counts were recorded for this clone. This chain uses TRBV4-1 with TRBJ2-2, with D possibly being TRBD2 (6 bases). The CDR3 runs 19 residues. V gave up 2 bases and J gave up 0 bases, with 19 bases separating them. CDR1 is MGHRA, CDR2 YSYEKL, per germline. CDR3 loop: CASSQKGVEGTSNTGELFF. The CDR3 region has the DNA TGCGCCAGCAGCCAAAAGGGCGTCGAGGGGACTTCGAACACCGGGGAGCTGTTTTTT.

V gene TRBV19 combines with J gene TRBJ1-6, with 8 bases aligning to TRBD1. The CDR3 is 13 amino acids. V was clipped by 7 bases and J by 9 bases; unmatched bases: 5. Germline loops: CDR1 LNHDA, CDR2 SQIVND (reference sequence). The CDR3 region has the DNA TGTGCCAGTAAACAGGGGGGTCTTTCACCCCTCCACTTT. It translates to CASKQGGLSPLHF.

This clone was observed once. The chain recombines TRBV9 with TRBJ2-7; D might be TRBD1 (5 bases). The CDR3 loop spans 13 amino acids. Germline CDR1 SGDLS, CDR2 YYNGEE. Between the trimmed V and J ends, which lost 0 bases and 6 bases, there was a span of 10 bases. As DNA, the CDR3 is TGTGCCAGCAGCGTAGGGCCAGGGCTCGAGCAGTACTTC. It specifies CASSVGPGLEQYF.

The V gene is TRBV9, the J gene TRBJ2-1; TRBD2 aligns across 11 bases. The CDR3 loop spans 16 amino acids. CDR1 is SGDLS, CDR2 YYNGEE, per germline. The trim removed 3 bases at V and 4 bases at J, leaving 6 bases unmatched. The CDR3 nucleotides are TGTGCCAGCAGCGCACGGGGACTAGCGGATTACAATGAGCAGTTCTTC. Translating gives CASSARGLADYNEQFF.

V and J are TRBV6-4 and TRBJ2-7, with 7 bases identical to TRBD1. Germline assignment: CDR1 MRHNA and CDR2 SNTAGT. Trimming took 6 bases from V and 3 from J; bases not matched to a gene: 8. The CDR3 sequence is 14 residues long. The CDR3 coding sequence is TGTGCCAGCAGGGGACAGTCCTTCCGCTACGAGCAGTACTTC. It encodes CASRGQSFRYEQYF.

The J gene is TRBJ2-1, the V gene TRBV7-9, with TRBD2 identical over 12 bases. The CDR3 covers 19 residues. Trimming at V came to 7 bases and at J to 4 bases, leaving 17 bases not matched to a gene. Germline CDR1 and CDR2: SEHNR and FQNEAQ (reference sequence). CDR3 region: CASTNGGLAGGRGYNEQFF. The CDR3 coding sequence is TGTGCCAGCACCAACGGGGGACTAGCGGGCGGTCGGGGTTACAATGAGCAGTTCTTC.

This clone was detected only once. V is TRBV9 and J is TRBJ2-1; 7 bases match TRBD2. This CDR3 has 16 amino acids. V gave up 0 bases and J gave up 1 base; unmatched junction bases: 4. Germline CDR1 SGDLS, CDR2 YYNGEE. CDR3 in DNA: TGTGCCAGCAGCGTAGGGCGGGAGTATTCCTACAATGAGCAGTTCTTC. This translates into CASSVGREYSYNEQFF.

The V and J genes are TRBV6-4 and TRBJ2-1, with 10 bases fitting TRBD2. The length of the CDR3 is 16 residues. The V and J ends lost 0 bases and 9 bases, in that order; junction bases with no gene match: 8. Germline CDR1 and CDR2: MRHNA and SNTAGT. Here the CDR3 DNA reads TGTGCCAGCAGTGACTCAGGAGCCACTAGCGGGACTGAGCAGTTCTTC. Translation: CASSDSGATSGTEQFF.

V gene TRBV9 combines with J gene TRBJ1-3, with D uncertain. Germline lookup yields CDR1 SGDLS and CDR2 YYNGEE. The CDR3 covers 14 residues. V was pared by 3 bases and J by 3 bases, with 10 bases between. CDR3 loop: CASSGQVNGNTIYF. DNA of the CDR3: TGTGCCAGCAGCGGCCAGGTTAATGGAAACACCATATATTTT.

This clone was counted once. The V gene is TRBV15, the J gene TRBJ1-2, with D possibly being TRBD1 (5 bases). Per germline, CDR1 LNHNV and CDR2 YYDKDF (reference sequence). Trimming left V 5 bases short and J 4 bases short, with 20 bases between. This CDR3 contains 16 residues. CDR3 amino acids: CATSPGGSSVFYGYTF. DNA of the CDR3: TGTGCCACCAGCCCCGGGGGAAGTTCCGTCTTCTATGGCTACACCTTC.

Written as DNA, the CDR3 is TGTGCCAGCAGTGAGCCTAGCGTTTACAATGAGCAGTTCTTC. It yields the protein CASSEPSVYNEQFF. The V gene is TRBV2, the J gene TRBJ2-1, with D possibly TRBD2 on 6 matching bases. V lost 3 bases and J lost 4, with 10 bases in between. Germline V CDR1 and CDR2: SNHLY, FYNNEI. There are 14 residues in the CDR3.

The rearrangement links TRBV7-9 to TRBJ1-3; unclear D gene. CDR1 is SEHNR, CDR2 FQNEAQ, per germline (reference sequence). This CDR3 contains 15 residues. Trimming removed 6 bases at V and 0 bases at J, with 12 bases between. The CDR3 DNA is TGTGCCAGCAGAGGGAGTGATCTCTCTGGAAACACCATATATTTT. This gives the protein CASRGSDLSGNTIYF.

This clone was observed a single time. The chain employs TRBV25-1 and TRBJ1-4; maybe TRBD1 (5 bases). Germline V gene data show CDR1 as MGHDK and CDR2 as SYGVNS. Trimming removed 4 bases from V and 11 bases from J, with 11 bases in between. This CDR3 spans 12 amino acids. CDR3: CASSGAGGKLFF. As DNA, the CDR3 is TGTGCCAGCAGTGGGGCCGGGGGGAAACTGTTTTTT.